The present entry profiles one T cell receptor beta chain with its context. Its target is unknown. The sample originates from a study of glioma-infiltrating T cells. Whole-study results and caveats: Non-neoplastic patients had below-expected tissue-blood divergence, while all gliomas exceeded expectation. Tissue and blood shared very few CDR3 sequences.

The CDR3 loop spans 13 amino acids. Germline V gene data show CDR1 as SGHTA and CDR2 as FQGNSA. V was shortened by 5 bases and J by 8 bases, with 13 bases between the two germline ends. Amplification of TCR alpha and beta CDR3 regions from RNA used iRepertoire nested multiplex PCR. For one-step reverse transcription and amplification, 100-400 ng of tissue mRNA or PBMC total RNA was used. TCRdb re-called the multiplex PCR reads with MiXCR, one entry per CDR3 protein. The table records about 130,000 distinct CDR3 sequences, about 22% of them present only once. The sample taken for sequencing was glioma tissue, nonneoplastic brain tissue, or PBMCs (not recorded which). The receptor was isolated from a human donor with low-grade glioma or glioblastoma, undergoing nonglioma brain surgery, or in good health (not recorded which). This chain links TRBV7-2 with TRBJ2-1, with a tentative D call TRBD2 (6 bases). Written as DNA, the CDR3 is TGTGCCAGCAGCCCTCTGACGGGGGATGAGCAGTTCTTC. Its translation: CASSPLTGDEQFF.